This T cell receptor (beta chain) emerged from a study of HIV-infected children after antiretroviral therapy interruption. For the study at large: Weeks 0, 48 and 150 were sampled under continuous treatment.

A 3' RACE protocol on RNA, with unique molecular identifiers, produced the TCR library. Via MiXCR, TCRdb re-called the 3' RACE reads, giving one row per CDR3 protein. This table has some 90,000 distinct CDR3 sequences, roughly 6.7% appearing once. This clonotype was seen a few times. Germline assignment: CDR1 MGHRA and CDR2 YSYEKL. The CDR3 has 13 amino acids. Trimming removed 4 bases at V and 7 bases at J, with 11 bases between. Specified treatment: PENTA 11 planned treatment interruption arm or continuous ART arm. Naive CD4+ CD45RA+ CD45RO- T cells were sorted from thawed PBMCs. Sequencing was performed on CD45RA+ CD4+ T cells from PBMCs, pooled from several time points, taken from a donor given antiretroviral therapy, either interrupted or continuous. The subset: naive CD4+ CD45RA+ CD45RO- T cells. This clonotype was obtained from a pool of human donors with HIV. This chain uses TRBV4-1 with TRBJ1-5, with D uncertain. CDR3 DNA: TGCGCCAGCAGCCTCTTCTTCTCCCAGCCCCAGCATTTT. This gives the protein CASSLFFSQPQHF.